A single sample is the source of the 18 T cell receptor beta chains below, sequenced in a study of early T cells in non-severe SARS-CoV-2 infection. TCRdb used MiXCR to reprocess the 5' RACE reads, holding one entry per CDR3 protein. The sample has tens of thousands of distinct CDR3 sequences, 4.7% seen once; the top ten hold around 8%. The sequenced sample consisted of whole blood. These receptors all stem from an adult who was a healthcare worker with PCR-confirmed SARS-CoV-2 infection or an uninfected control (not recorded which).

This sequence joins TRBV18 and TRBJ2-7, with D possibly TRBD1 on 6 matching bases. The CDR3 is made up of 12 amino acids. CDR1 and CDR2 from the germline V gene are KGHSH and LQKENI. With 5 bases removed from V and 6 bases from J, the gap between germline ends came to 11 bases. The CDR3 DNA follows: TGTGCCAGCTCAGCAACAGGGCCCGAGCAGTACTTC. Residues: CASSATGPEQYF.

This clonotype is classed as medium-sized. The CDR3 reads CASSLAASEETQYF. CDR3 nucleotides: TGTGCCAGCAGCTTGGCCGCGTCAGAAGAGACCCAGTACTTC. V gene TRBV5-5 combines with J gene TRBJ2-5; D gene uncertain. Germline CDR1 reads SGHKS; CDR2 reads YYEKEE (reference sequence). V lost 0 bases and J lost 3, with 9 bases in between. CDR3 size: 14 residues. Supplemented by reference TRBV5-5 and TRBJ2-5, the full variable domain reads DAGVTQSPTHLIKTRGQQVTLRCSPISGHKSVSWYQQVLGQGPQFIFQYYEKEERGRGNFPDRFSARQFPNYSSELNVNALLLGDSALYLCASSLAASEETQYFGPGTRLLVL.

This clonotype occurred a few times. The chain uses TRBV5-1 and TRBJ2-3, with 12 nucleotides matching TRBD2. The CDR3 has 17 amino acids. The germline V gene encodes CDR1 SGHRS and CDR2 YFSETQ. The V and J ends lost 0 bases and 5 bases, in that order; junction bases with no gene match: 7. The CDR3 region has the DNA TGCGCCAGCAGCTTGGCGACTAGCGGGGGTCCGGTAGATACGCAGTATTTT. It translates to CASSLATSGGPVDTQYF.

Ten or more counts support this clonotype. The CDR3 DNA sequence: TGCGCCAGCAGTGACGACAGGAACACTGAAGCTTTCTTT. It yields the protein CASSDDRNTEAFF. V gene TRBV10-1 combines with J gene TRBJ1-1, with TRBD1 as a possible D gene (5 bases). V shed 3 bases and J shed 1 base, with 6 bases lying between them. Germline lookup yields CDR1 WNHNN and CDR2 SYGVQD (reference sequence). The CDR3 has 13 amino acids.

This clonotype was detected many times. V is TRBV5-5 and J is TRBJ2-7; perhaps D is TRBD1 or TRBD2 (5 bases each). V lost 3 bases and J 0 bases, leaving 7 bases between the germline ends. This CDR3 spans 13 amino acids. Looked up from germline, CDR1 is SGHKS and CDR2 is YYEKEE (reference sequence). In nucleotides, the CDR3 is TGTGCCAGCAGCTGGGACGGCTCCTACGAGCAGTACTTC. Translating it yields CASSWDGSYEQYF. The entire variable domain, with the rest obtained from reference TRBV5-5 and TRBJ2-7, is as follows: DAGVTQSPTHLIKTRGQQVTLRCSPISGHKSVSWYQQVLGQGPQFIFQYYEKEERGRGNFPDRFSARQFPNYSSELNVNALLLGDSALYLCASSWDGSYEQYFGPGTRLTVT.

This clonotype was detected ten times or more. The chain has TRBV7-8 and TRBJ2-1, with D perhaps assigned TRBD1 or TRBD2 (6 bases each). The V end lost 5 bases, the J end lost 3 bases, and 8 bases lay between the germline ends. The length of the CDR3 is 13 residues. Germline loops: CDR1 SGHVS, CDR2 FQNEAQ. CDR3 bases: TGTGCCAGCAGCGGGGGGCACTACAATGAGCAGTTCTTC. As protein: CASSGGHYNEQFF.

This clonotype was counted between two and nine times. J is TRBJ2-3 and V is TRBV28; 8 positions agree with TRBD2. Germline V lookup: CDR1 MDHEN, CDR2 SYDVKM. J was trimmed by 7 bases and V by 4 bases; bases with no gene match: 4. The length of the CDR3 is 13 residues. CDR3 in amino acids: CASSYSGVHTQYF. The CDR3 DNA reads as TGTGCCAGCAGTTATAGCGGGGTTCATACGCAGTATTTT.

CDR3 residues: CAWRKGQSTGELFF. The CDR3 region has the DNA TGTGCCTGGAGGAAGGGACAGTCCACCGGGGAGCTGTTTTTT. This chain uses TRBV30 with TRBJ2-2, with 7 bases lining up with TRBD1. The CDR3 loop spans 14 amino acids. With 3 bases clipped from V and 4 bases from J, the junction kept 5 bases outside the gene matches. CDR1 is GTSNPN, CDR2 SVGIG, per germline (reference sequence).

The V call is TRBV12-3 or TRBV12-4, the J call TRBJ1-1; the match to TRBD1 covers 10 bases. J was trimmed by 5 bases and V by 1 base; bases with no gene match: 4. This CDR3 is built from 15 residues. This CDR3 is CASSLGDRGLTEAFF. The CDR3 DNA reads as TGTGCCAGCAGTTTAGGGGACAGGGGTTTGACTGAAGCTTTCTTT.

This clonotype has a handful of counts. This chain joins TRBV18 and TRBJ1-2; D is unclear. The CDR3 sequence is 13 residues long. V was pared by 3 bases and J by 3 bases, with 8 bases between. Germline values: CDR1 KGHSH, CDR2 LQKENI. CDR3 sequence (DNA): TGTGCCAGCTCACCCCTCCTGGACTATGGCTACACCTTC. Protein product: CASSPLLDYGYTF.

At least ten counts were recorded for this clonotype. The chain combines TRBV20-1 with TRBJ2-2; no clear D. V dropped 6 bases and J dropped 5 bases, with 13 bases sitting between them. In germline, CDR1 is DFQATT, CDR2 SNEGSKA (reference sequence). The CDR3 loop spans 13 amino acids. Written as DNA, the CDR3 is TGCAGTGCCGCTGGACGGACGACCGGGGAGCTGTTTTTT. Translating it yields CSAAGRTTGELFF.

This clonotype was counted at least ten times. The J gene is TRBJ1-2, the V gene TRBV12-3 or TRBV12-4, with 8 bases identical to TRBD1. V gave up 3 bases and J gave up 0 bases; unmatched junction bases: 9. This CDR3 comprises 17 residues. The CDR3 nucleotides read TGTGCCAGCAGTTTCGGGCGAAGACAGGGGACTAACTATGGCTACACCTTC. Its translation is CASSFGRRQGTNYGYTF.

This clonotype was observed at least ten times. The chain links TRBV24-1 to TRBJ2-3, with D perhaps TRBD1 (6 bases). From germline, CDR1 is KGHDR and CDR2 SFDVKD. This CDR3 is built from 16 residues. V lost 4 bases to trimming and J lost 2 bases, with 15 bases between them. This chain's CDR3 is CATSDREGTHTDTQYF. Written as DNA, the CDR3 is TGTGCCACCAGTGACAGAGAGGGGACACACACAGATACGCAGTATTTT.

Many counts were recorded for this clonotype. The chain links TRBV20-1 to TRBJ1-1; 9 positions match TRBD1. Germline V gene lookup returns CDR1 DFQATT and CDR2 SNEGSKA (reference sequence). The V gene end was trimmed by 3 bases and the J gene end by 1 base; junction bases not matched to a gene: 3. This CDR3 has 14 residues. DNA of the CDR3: TGCAGTGCTAGGGGGGACAGGGAGAACACTGAAGCTTTCTTT. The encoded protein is CSARGDRENTEAFF.

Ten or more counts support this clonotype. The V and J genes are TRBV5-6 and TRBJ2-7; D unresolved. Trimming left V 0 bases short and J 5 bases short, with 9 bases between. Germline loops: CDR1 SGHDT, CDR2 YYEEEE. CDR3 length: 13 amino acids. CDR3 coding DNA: TGTGCCAGCAGCTTGGGCGATCAGGACGAGCAGTACTTC. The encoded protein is CASSLGDQDEQYF.

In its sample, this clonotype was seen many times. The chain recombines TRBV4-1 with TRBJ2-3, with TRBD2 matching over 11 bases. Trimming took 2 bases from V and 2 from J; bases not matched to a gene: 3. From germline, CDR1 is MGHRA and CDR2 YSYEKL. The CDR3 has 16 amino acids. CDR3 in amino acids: CASSQSSGGFTDTQYF. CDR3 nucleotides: TGCGCCAGCAGCCAATCTAGCGGGGGGTTCACAGATACGCAGTATTTT.

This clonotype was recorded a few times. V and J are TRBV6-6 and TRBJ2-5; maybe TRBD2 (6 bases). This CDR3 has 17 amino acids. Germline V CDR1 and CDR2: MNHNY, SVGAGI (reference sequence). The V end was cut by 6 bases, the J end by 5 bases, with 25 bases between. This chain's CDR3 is CASSRSSRLGGDETQYF. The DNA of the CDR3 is TGTGCCAGCAGCCGCTCCTCTAGACTAGGAGGTGACGAGACCCAGTACTTC.

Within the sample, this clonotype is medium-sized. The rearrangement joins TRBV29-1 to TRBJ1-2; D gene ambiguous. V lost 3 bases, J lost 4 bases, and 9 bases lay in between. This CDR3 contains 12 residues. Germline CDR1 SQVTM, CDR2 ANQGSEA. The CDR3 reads CSVESSPYGYTF. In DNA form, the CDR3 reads TGCAGCGTTGAGAGCAGCCCCTATGGCTACACCTTC.